The sequence of this T cell receptor beta chain was determined in a study of shared clonotypes between healthy human individuals. As for this clone: Its specificity is unknown.

In the study's own analysis: Owing to the provision of junction-only sequences devoid of quality scores by immunoSEQ, filtering differed. Assay used: immunoSEQ multiplex PCR; TCRdb lists only in-frame clones, some missing. Clone size and the V and J calls come from that table; the DNA yielded D and trimming. The sample shows 2 million to 2.5 million clones, roughly 93% of them seen only once. Notes on the study in general: Even with large depth, rarefaction showed that sorted-subset sequencing was incomplete.

The TCR originated in a man aged 18 to 30 in good health. Some clones in this sample may be carry-over from other donors' samples. The specimen was naive CD4+ T cells from PBMCs. The subset: CD45RA+ positively selected.

CDR3 nucleotide sequence: TGTGCCAGCAGTTTCCCGGGACACCCCTACGAGCAGTACTTC. Translation gives CASSFPGHPYEQYF. V usage is TRBV28 and J usage is TRBJ2-7; a weak D match, TRBD1 (6 bases). The CDR3 runs 14 residues. Germline V CDR1 and CDR2: MDHEN, SYDVKM. V lost 3 bases to trimming and J lost 2 bases, with 11 bases between them.